This T cell receptor (beta chain) derives from a study of T cells after yellow fever vaccination. As for the study in general: When fractions had low cell numbers, they were prepared with SMART-Seq v4 Ultra Low Input.

Whole-study results and caveats: Reappearing after the booster were most of the clones from primary vaccination (roughly 96% CD4, 85% to 90% CD8).

This clonotype was detected many times. Antigen specificity is unknown. This CDR3 is 16 amino acids long. The germline V and J ends were trimmed by 2 bases and 5 bases, with 19 bases remaining between them. Germline V CDR1 and CDR2: DFQATT, SNEGSKA (reference sequence). In TCRdb, the 5' RACE reads were re-called with MiXCR into one record per CDR3 protein. This table has over 150,000 distinct CDR3 sequences, less than 9% appearing once. This sample comprised CD4+ T cells sorted from PBMCs, obtained 5 days after the first yellow fever vaccination. The V gene is TRBV20-1, the J gene TRBJ2-1, with D possibly being TRBD1 or TRBD2 (5 bases each). This TCR was sampled from a man aged 18-30 years who received the YFV17D yellow fever vaccine. The CDR3 is CSARRGWDPPNNEQFF. The CDR3, as DNA: TGCAGTGCTAGAAGGGGATGGGACCCCCCAAACAATGAGCAGTTCTTC.